The 19 T cell receptor beta chains reported below all come from one sample, sequenced in a study of cytomegalovirus exposure and HLA in healthy donors. The primer mix had 60 Vbeta and 13 Jbeta primers. The protocol was immunoSEQ multiplex PCR, while the TCRdb copy is restricted to in-frame clones and leaves out a portion. The sample lists about 90,000 clones, 60% to 85% seen once, with around 4.6% in the top ten. Sequenced: PBMCs. These receptors were collected from a woman in her thirties or forties in good health and CMV-seropositive.

The chain has TRBV29-1 and TRBJ2-5; 9 bases match TRBD2. The V gene end was trimmed by 3 bases and the J gene end by 4 bases; junction bases not matched to a gene: 3. The CDR3 runs 13 residues. Germline V gene data show CDR1 as SQVTM and CDR2 as ANQGSEA. CDR3 bases: TGCAGCGTTGAGCTGCGGGAGGGAGAGACCCAGTACTTC. As protein: CSVELREGETQYF.

Only one count was recorded for this clone. This chain connects TRBV7-3 to TRBJ2-7; TRBD2 matches 10 bases. The CDR3 extends over 14 amino acids. Germline V lookup: CDR1 SGHTA, CDR2 FQGTGA. V shed 5 bases, J shed 5 bases, and the junction held 6 bases outside the gene matches. CDR3 in amino acids: CASSPGLAGDEQYF. CDR3 nucleotides: TGTGCCAGCAGCCCGGGGCTAGCGGGAGACGAGCAGTACTTC. Combining the CDR3 with reference TRBV7-3 and TRBJ2-7 gives the whole variable domain GAGVSQTPSNKVTEKGKYVELRCDPISGHTALYWYRQSLGQGPEFLIYFQGTGAADDSGLPNDRFFAVRPEGSVSTLKIQRTERGDSAVYLCASSPGLAGDEQYFGPGTRLTVT.

This clone was counted a single time. The genes are TRBV5-4 and TRBJ1-6; no clear D. This CDR3 contains 15 residues. Germline assignment: CDR1 SGHNT and CDR2 YYREEE (reference sequence). V lost 0 bases, J lost 8 bases, and 12 bases lay in between. The CDR3 DNA reads as TGTGCCAGCAGCTTGGACAGCTCAACCCATTCACCCCTCCACTTT. This encodes CASSLDSSTHSPLHF.

The gene calls are TRBV5-5 and TRBJ2-1; 7 bases map to TRBD1. CDR3 size: 15 residues. V shed 4 bases and J 5 bases; nucleotides not matched to a gene: 9. Germline V gives CDR1 SGHKS, CDR2 YYEKEE (reference sequence). CDR3: CASSTRDRDNNEQFF. For the CDR3, the DNA is TGTGCCAGCAGCACCCGGGACAGAGATAACAATGAGCAGTTCTTC.

The gene calls are TRBV5-1 and TRBJ2-1; 10 positions match TRBD2. The J segment lost 6 bases and the V segment lost 4 bases, leaving 13 bases of the junction unmatched. The CDR3 covers 17 residues. In germline, CDR1 is SGHRS, CDR2 YFSETQ. The CDR3 loop is CASSTVAKAGGPNEQFF. CDR3 coding DNA: TGCGCCAGCAGCACCGTGGCCAAAGCGGGAGGGCCCAATGAGCAGTTCTTC.

In its sample, this clone was seen once. The chain uses TRBV5-1 and TRBJ1-2; D ambiguous. Germline lookup yields CDR1 SGHRS and CDR2 YFSETQ. The CDR3 has 14 amino acids. V lost 0 bases to trimming and J lost 6 bases, with 12 bases between them. The CDR3: CASSLGGVGNGYTF. DNA of the CDR3: TGCGCCAGCAGCTTGGGGGGTGTCGGGAATGGCTACACCTTC.

V usage is TRBV19 and J usage is TRBJ2-6; 10 bases line up with TRBD1. The germline gives CDR1 LNHDA, CDR2 SQIVND (reference sequence). V lost 8 bases, J lost 4 bases, and 14 bases stayed unmatched. The CDR3 is made up of 18 amino acids. CDR3 coding DNA: TGTGCCAGTTCGATACCGGGACAGGGGCGTACAGGGGCCAACGTCCTGACTTTC. This codes for CASSIPGQGRTGANVLTF.

The CDR3, as DNA: TGTGCCAGCAGACTAGCGGGAGAGGCAGATACGCAGTATTTT. Amino acid sequence: CASRLAGEADTQYF. The chain recombines TRBV21-1 with TRBJ2-3; the table's D call TRBD2 went unverified against the DNA. TRBV21-1 is shown as a pseudogene. CDR3 length: 14 amino acids.

V is TRBV5-1 and J is TRBJ2-5; TRBD2 aligns across 8 bases. The closer fit of TRBJ2-7 to the DNA end suggests the J call may be wrong. Per the germline V gene, CDR1 is SGHRS and CDR2 is YFSETQ. This CDR3 is built from 15 residues. The CDR3: CASSLVTGGSYEQYF. DNA for the CDR3: TGCGCCAGCAGCTTGGTGACGGGAGGGTCCTACGAGCAGTACTTC.

The chain is built from TRBV4-1 and TRBJ1-4; D gene unclear. This CDR3 contains 14 residues. Deletions cut 1 base from V and 5 bases from J, with 8 bases between. The germline V gene encodes CDR1 MGHRA and CDR2 YSYEKL. The CDR3 DNA is TGCGCCAGCAGCCAAGCTCCCAGAAATGAAAAACTGTTTTTT. Protein: CASSQAPRNEKLFF.

This sequence joins TRBV7-9 and TRBJ2-3, with 9 bases identical to TRBD2. The CDR3 has 14 residues. Germline CDR1 and CDR2: SEHNR and FQNEAQ (reference sequence). V shed 1 base, J shed 7 bases, and the junction held 3 bases outside the gene matches. The DNA for the CDR3 is TGTGCCAGCAGCTTAGTTGCGGGAGGGCATACGCAGTATTTT. It translates to CASSLVAGGHTQYF.

V and J are TRBV18 and TRBJ1-4; possible D gene TRBD1, 6 bases. There are 14 residues in the CDR3. CDR1 and CDR2 (germline): KGHSH, LQKENI. V dropped 8 bases and J dropped 6 bases, with 16 bases sitting between them. The CDR3 DNA is TGTGCCAGCCCCGCGGGGGGGCTTCATGAAAAACTGTTTTTT. Protein sequence: CASPAGGLHEKLFF.

This sequence joins TRBV28 and TRBJ1-5, with D unclear. This CDR3 comprises 15 residues. Trimming cost V 3 bases and J 2 bases, with 11 bases left between them. Looked up from germline, CDR1 is MDHEN and CDR2 is SYDVKM. The CDR3 sequence is CASSFRAEGNQPQHF. CDR3 coding DNA: TGTGCCAGCAGTTTCCGGGCGGAGGGCAATCAGCCCCAGCATTTT. The entire variable domain, with the rest obtained from reference TRBV28 and TRBJ1-5, is as follows: DVKVTQSSRYLVKRTGEKVFLECVQDMDHENMFWYRQDPGLGLRLIYFSYDVKMKEKGDIPEGYSVSREKKERFSLILESASTNQTSMYLCASSFRAEGNQPQHFGDGTRLSIL.

This chain uses TRBV29-1 with TRBJ2-1, with TRBD1 matching over 9 bases. This CDR3 has 12 amino acids. Unmatched junction bases numbered 8, after V lost 7 bases and J lost 10 bases. CDR1 SQVTM and CDR2 ANQGSEA come from the germline V gene. The DNA of the CDR3 is TGCAGCGCCACGGACAGGGGATACGAGCAGTTCTTC. As protein: CSATDRGYEQFF.

The chain couples TRBV5-4 to TRBJ2-1; 9 nucleotides line up with TRBD2. V dropped 4 bases and J dropped 6; count of bases not matched to a gene: 23. Per germline, CDR1 SGHNT and CDR2 YYREEE (reference sequence). The CDR3 has 20 residues. This CDR3 reads CASSTAGYARAGGPTNEQFF. CDR3 bases: TGTGCCAGCAGCACAGCAGGGTATGCCCGCGCGGGAGGGCCGACCAATGAGCAGTTCTTC.

The chain is built from TRBV15 and TRBJ1-2; tentatively, D is TRBD1 (6 bases). The germline gives CDR1 LNHNV, CDR2 YYDKDF (reference sequence). V lost 0 bases, J lost 4 bases, and 12 bases lay in between. The CDR3 loop spans 15 amino acids. CDR3 sequence: CATSREAGAGYGYTF. As DNA, the CDR3 is TGTGCCACCAGCAGAGAAGCGGGGGCGGGCTATGGCTACACCTTC.

The rearrangement uses TRBV7-2 and TRBJ2-1; TRBD2 aligns across 15 bases. Germline V CDR1 and CDR2: SGHTA, FQGNSA. J was trimmed by 5 bases and V by 5 bases; bases with no gene match: 7. The CDR3 consists of 17 residues. The CDR3 DNA follows: TGTGCCAGCAGCGCGGGACTAGCGGGAGGCGGGCACAATGAGCAGTTCTTC. Protein: CASSAGLAGGGHNEQFF. Drawing the rest from reference TRBV7-2 and TRBJ2-1, the complete variable domain is GAGVSQSPSNKVTEKGKDVELRCDPISGHTALYWYRQSLGQGLEFLIYFQGNSAPDKSGLPSDRFSAERTGGSVSTLTIQRTQQEDSAVYLCASSAGLAGGGHNEQFFGPGTRLTVL.

In its sample, this clone was seen a few times. V is TRBV6-5 and J is TRBJ1-5, with 9 nucleotides matching TRBD1. Trimming cost V 6 bases and J 7 bases; bases outside gene matches: 7. The germline V gene encodes CDR1 MNHEY and CDR2 SVGAGI. The CDR3 spans 14 residues. The CDR3 DNA sequence: TGTGCCAGCAGAGAGACAGGGGGGAGGCAGCCCCAGCATTTT. Its protein is CASRETGGRQPQHF.

The rearrangement links TRBV28 to TRBJ2-5, with 7 bases lining up with TRBD1. Germline loops: CDR1 MDHEN, CDR2 SYDVKM. The CDR3 runs to 13 residues. Trimming cost V 7 bases and J 4 bases; bases outside gene matches: 6. The CDR3 loop reads CASTSGQTETQYF. In DNA form, the CDR3 reads TGTGCCAGCACCTCGGGACAGACAGAGACCCAGTACTTC.